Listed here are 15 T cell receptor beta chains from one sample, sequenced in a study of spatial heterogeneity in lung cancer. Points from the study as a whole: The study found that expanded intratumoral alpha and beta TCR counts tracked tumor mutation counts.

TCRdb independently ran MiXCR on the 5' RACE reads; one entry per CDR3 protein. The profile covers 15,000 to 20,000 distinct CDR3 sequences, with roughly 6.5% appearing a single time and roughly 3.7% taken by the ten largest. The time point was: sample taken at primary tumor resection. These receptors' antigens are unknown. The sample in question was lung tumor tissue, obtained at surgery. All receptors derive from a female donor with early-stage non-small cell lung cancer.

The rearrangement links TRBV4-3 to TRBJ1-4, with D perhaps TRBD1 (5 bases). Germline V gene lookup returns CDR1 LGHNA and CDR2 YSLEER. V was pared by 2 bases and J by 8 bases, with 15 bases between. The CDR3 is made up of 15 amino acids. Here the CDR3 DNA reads TGCGCCAGCAGCCAAACCGGGGCATATGGAGAAAAACTGTTTTTT. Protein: CASSQTGAYGEKLFF.

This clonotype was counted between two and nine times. The CDR3 sequence: CASSWRGQGTEAFF. The CDR3 bases are TGTGCCAGCAGCTGGAGGGGGCAGGGCACTGAAGCTTTCTTT. The chain links TRBV7-2 to TRBJ1-1; 7 bases match TRBD1. This CDR3 has 14 amino acids. From germline, CDR1 is SGHTA and CDR2 FQGNSA. With V trimmed by 4 bases and J by 4 bases, 6 bases remained unmatched.

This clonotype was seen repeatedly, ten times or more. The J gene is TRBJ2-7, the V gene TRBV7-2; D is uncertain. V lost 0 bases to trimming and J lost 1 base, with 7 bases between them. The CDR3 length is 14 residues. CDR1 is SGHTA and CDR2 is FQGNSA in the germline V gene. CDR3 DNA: TGTGCCAGCAGCTTAGCCGGGCGGTCCTACGAGCAGTACTTC. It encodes CASSLAGRSYEQYF.

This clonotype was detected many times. The CDR3 is CASSLRQTLYGYTF. The DNA for the CDR3 is TGTGCCAGCAGCCTTCGACAGACTCTCTATGGCTACACCTTC. This chain links TRBV6-6 with TRBJ1-2, with a tentative D call TRBD1 (5 bases). Between the trimmed V and J ends, which lost 6 bases and 4 bases, there was a span of 15 bases. CDR1 MNHNY and CDR2 SVGAGI come from the germline V gene (reference sequence). The CDR3 is 14 amino acids.

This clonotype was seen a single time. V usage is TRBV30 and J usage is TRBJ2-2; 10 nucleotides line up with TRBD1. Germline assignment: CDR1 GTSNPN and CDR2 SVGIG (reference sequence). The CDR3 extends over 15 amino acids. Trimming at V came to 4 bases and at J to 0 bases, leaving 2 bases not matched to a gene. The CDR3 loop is CAWTTGGTNTGELFF. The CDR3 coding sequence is TGTGCCTGGACGACAGGGGGCACGAACACCGGGGAGCTGTTTTTT.

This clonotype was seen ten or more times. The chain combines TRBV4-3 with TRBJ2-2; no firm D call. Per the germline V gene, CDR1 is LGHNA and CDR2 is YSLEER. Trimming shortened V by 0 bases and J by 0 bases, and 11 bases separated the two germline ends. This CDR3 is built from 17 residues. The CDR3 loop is CASSQDKGKSNTGELFF. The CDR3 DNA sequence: TGCGCCAGCAGCCAAGACAAGGGAAAGTCGAACACCGGGGAGCTGTTTTTT.

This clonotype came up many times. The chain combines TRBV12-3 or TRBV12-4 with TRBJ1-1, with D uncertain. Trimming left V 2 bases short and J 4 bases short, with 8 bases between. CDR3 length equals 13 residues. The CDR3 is CASSLYERTEAFF. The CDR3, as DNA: TGTGCCAGCAGTTTATATGAGCGCACTGAAGCTTTCTTT.

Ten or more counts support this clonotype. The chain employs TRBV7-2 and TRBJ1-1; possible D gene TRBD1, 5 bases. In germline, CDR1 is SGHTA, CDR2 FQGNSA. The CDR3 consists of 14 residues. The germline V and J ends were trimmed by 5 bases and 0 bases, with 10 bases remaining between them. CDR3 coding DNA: TGTGCCAGCAGCGTGGGGGACCTGAACACTGAAGCTTTCTTT. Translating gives CASSVGDLNTEAFF.

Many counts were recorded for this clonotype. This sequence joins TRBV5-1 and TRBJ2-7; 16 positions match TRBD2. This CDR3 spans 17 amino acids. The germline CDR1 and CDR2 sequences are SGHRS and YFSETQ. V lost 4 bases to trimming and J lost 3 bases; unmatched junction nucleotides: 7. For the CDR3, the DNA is TGCGCCAGCAGCCAGGGACTAGCGGGAGGGCCCCGCTACGAGCAGTACTTC. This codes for CASSQGLAGGPRYEQYF.

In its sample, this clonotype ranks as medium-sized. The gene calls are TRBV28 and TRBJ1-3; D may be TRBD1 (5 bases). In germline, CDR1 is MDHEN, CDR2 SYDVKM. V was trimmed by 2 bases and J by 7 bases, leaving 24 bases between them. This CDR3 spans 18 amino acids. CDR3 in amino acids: CASSLSGRGFGYRNTIYF. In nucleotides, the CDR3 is TGTGCCAGCAGTTTAAGCGGTCGGGGCTTCGGTTACAGGAACACCATATATTTT. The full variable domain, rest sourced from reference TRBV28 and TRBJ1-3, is DVKVTQSSRYLVKRTGEKVFLECVQDMDHENMFWYRQDPGLGLRLIYFSYDVKMKEKGDIPEGYSVSREKKERFSLILESASTNQTSMYLCASSLSGRGFGYRNTIYFGEGSWLTVV.

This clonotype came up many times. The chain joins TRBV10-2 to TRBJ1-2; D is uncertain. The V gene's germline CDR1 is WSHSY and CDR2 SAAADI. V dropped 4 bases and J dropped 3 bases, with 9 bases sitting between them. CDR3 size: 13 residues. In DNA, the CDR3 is TGCGCCAGCAGTGGAGTTCCTTACTATGGCTACACCTTC. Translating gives CASSGVPYYGYTF.

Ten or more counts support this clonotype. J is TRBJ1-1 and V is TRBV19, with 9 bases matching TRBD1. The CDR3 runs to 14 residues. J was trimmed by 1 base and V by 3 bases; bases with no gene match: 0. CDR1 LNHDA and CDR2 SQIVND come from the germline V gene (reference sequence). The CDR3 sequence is CASSMGQGNTEAFF. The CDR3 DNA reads TGTGCCAGTAGTATGGGACAGGGGAACACTGAAGCTTTCTTT. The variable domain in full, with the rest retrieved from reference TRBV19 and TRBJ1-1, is DGGITQSPKYLFRKEGQNVTLSCEQNLNHDAMYWYRQDPGQGLRLIYYSQIVNDFQKGDIAEGYSVSREKKESFPLTVTSAQKNPTAFYLCASSMGQGNTEAFFGQGTRLTVV.

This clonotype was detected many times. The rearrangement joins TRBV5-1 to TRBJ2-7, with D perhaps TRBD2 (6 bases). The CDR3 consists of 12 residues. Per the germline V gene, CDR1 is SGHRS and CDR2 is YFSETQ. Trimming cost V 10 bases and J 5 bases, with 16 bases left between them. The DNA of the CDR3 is TGCGCCTCACACTCCGGGGGTGACGAGCAGTACTTC. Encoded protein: CASHSGGDEQYF.

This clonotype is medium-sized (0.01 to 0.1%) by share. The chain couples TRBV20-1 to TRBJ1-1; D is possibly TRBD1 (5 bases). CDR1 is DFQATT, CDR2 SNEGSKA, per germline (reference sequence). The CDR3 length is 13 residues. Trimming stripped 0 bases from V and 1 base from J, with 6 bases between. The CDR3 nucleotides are TGCAGTGCTAGAGATGGGGGGAACACTGAAGCTTTCTTT. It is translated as CSARDGGNTEAFF.

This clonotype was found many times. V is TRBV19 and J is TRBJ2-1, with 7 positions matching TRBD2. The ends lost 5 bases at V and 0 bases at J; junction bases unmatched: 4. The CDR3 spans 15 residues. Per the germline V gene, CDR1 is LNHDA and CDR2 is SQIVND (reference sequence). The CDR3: CASSLGTTSYNEQFF. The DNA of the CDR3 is TGTGCCAGTAGTTTAGGGACTACCTCCTACAATGAGCAGTTCTTC. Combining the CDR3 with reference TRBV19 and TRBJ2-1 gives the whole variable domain DGGITQSPKYLFRKEGQNVTLSCEQNLNHDAMYWYRQDPGQGLRLIYYSQIVNDFQKGDIAEGYSVSREKKESFPLTVTSAQKNPTAFYLCASSLGTTSYNEQFFGPGTRLTVL.